The 13 T cell receptor beta chains given below trace back to one sample, sequenced in a study of T-cell reconstitution after alpha-beta-depleted transplantation in children. The TCRbeta library was prepared with unique molecular identifiers. MiXCR, run by TCRdb on the PCR reads, gives a single entry per CDR3 protein. The table lists a few hundred thousand distinct CDR3 sequences, roughly 20% of them singletons. Here the sequenced sample was PBMCs from the stem cell graft donor, taken from the stem cell graft. Receptors originate from a human donor who donated a stem cell graft to a child with acute myeloid leukemia.

A few counts support this clonotype. V is TRBV20-1 and J is TRBJ2-7; D is perhaps TRBD1 (6 bases). Trimming removed 0 bases at V and 3 bases at J, with 18 bases between. The CDR3 has 16 amino acids. Germline values: CDR1 DFQATT, CDR2 SNEGSKA (reference sequence). The CDR3 region is CSARDIGTQNIYEQYF. The CDR3 DNA is TGCAGTGCTAGAGATATCGGGACACAGAATATCTACGAGCAGTACTTC.

The chain carries TRBV4-1 and TRBJ2-3, with D unresolved. The CDR3 is 18 residues long. Germline V CDR1 and CDR2: MGHRA, YSYEKL. V was cut by 4 bases and J by 0 bases, with 20 bases left in between. The CDR3 protein is CASSPRYPQYSSTDTQYF. In nucleotides, the CDR3 is TGCGCCAGCAGCCCAAGATATCCCCAGTACTCTAGCACAGATACGCAGTATTTT.

The sample holds many counts of this clonotype. The V gene is TRBV20-1, the J gene TRBJ2-1, with TRBD1 identical over 7 bases. There are 13 residues in the CDR3. Germline trimming cut 3 bases from V and 8 bases from J; bases unmatched to any gene: 7. CDR1 and CDR2 from the germline V gene are DFQATT and SNEGSKA (reference sequence). The chain's CDR3 is CSASGDRVDEQFF. The CDR3 DNA reads TGCAGTGCTAGTGGAGACAGGGTTGATGAGCAGTTCTTC.

V usage is TRBV9 and J usage is TRBJ2-3, with D perhaps TRBD1 (6 bases). The CDR3 runs to 15 residues. Trimming took 4 bases from V and 6 from J, leaving 18 bases between them. Germline V lookup: CDR1 SGDLS, CDR2 YYNGEE. CDR3 region: CASSPDVRGFDTQYF. The CDR3 DNA reads TGTGCCAGCAGCCCTGATGTGAGGGGGTTTGATACGCAGTATTTT.

The chain uses TRBV12-3 or TRBV12-4 and TRBJ2-1; 10 positions agree with TRBD2. V lost 2 bases to trimming and J lost 5 bases; unmatched junction nucleotides: 9. The CDR3 has 17 residues. The CDR3 loop is CASSLRSGRVVDNEQFF. CDR3 in DNA: TGTGCCAGCAGTTTAAGGAGCGGGAGGGTTGTCGACAATGAGCAGTTCTTC.

This chain joins TRBV7-9 and TRBJ1-1, with D tentatively TRBD1 (5 bases). V gave up 0 bases and J gave up 1 base, with 6 bases separating them. The CDR3 sequence is 14 residues long. CDR1 is SEHNR, CDR2 FQNEAQ, per germline (reference sequence). CDR3 in amino acids: CASSLATGNTEAFF. CDR3 in DNA: TGTGCCAGCAGCTTAGCTACAGGGAACACTGAAGCTTTCTTT.

The V and J genes are TRBV5-1 and TRBJ2-7, with 8 bases matching TRBD1. The length of the CDR3 is 14 residues. V was clipped by 0 bases and J by 5 bases; unmatched bases: 4. The germline gives CDR1 SGHRS, CDR2 YFSETQ. The CDR3 loop reads CASSLVQGADEQYF. In DNA, the CDR3 is TGCGCCAGCAGCTTGGTGCAGGGGGCTGACGAGCAGTACTTC.

A few counts support this clonotype. The junction departs from the called germline gene at one end, perhaps through a read error. This rearrangement joins TRBV7-7 to TRBJ2-2, with 7 bases lining up with TRBD1. CDR1 and CDR2 from the germline V gene are SSHAT and FNYEAQ (reference sequence). The CDR3 has 15 amino acids. The CDR3 nucleotides read TGTGCCAGCAGCCAAGCGACAGGGAACACCGGGGAGCAGTTTTTT. Translated, it gives CASSQATGNTGEQFF.

The gene calls are TRBV11-2 and TRBJ2-3; D call uncertain. The germline gives CDR1 SGHAT, CDR2 FQNNGV. V lost 1 base and J lost 1, with 9 bases in between. CDR3 length: 15 residues. The CDR3 sequence is CASSLGPARTDTQYF. The CDR3 DNA follows: TGTGCCAGCAGCTTAGGGCCAGCCCGCACAGATACGCAGTATTTT. Full variable domain (missing parts from reference TRBV11-2 and TRBJ2-3): EAGVAQSPRYKIIEKRQSVAFWCNPISGHATLYWYQQILGQGPKLLIQFQNNGVVDDSQLPKDRFSAERLKGVDSTLKIQPAKLEDSAVYLCASSLGPARTDTQYFGPGTRLTVL.

The chain employs TRBV28 and TRBJ1-2, with D possibly being TRBD1 (5 bases). Germline CDR1 MDHEN, CDR2 SYDVKM. Trimming pared 8 bases from V and 7 bases from J, leaving 17 bases between. The CDR3 has 13 residues. Here the CDR3 DNA reads TGTGCCAGCTGCCCTCCACAGGTTCCTGGCTACACCTTC. Encoded protein: CASCPPQVPGYTF.

The chain joins TRBV6-1 to TRBJ1-2, with 7 bases aligning to TRBD1. Germline CDR1 and CDR2: MNHNS and SASEGT. The CDR3 loop spans 13 amino acids. The J segment lost 4 bases and the V segment lost 6 bases, leaving 5 bases of the junction unmatched. The CDR3 here is CASRGDSLYGYTF. The CDR3 DNA reads as TGTGCCAGCAGAGGGGACAGCCTCTATGGCTACACCTTC.

V usage is TRBV27 and J usage is TRBJ2-1; D remains ambiguous. Germline CDR1 is MNHEY and CDR2 is SMNVEV (reference sequence). CDR3 length: 15 residues. V was trimmed by 5 bases and J by 0 bases, leaving 11 bases between them. The CDR3 coding sequence is TGTGCCAGCAGTCCGAAGCACCGCTCCTACAATGAGCAGTTCTTC. Its translation is CASSPKHRSYNEQFF.

This clonotype appeared many times. The chain links TRBV25-1 to TRBJ2-1, with 7 bases aligning to TRBD2. CDR1 is MGHDK, CDR2 SYGVNS, per germline. V shed 0 bases and J 0 bases; nucleotides not matched to a gene: 8. The CDR3 consists of 18 residues. The CDR3 DNA is TGTGCCAGCAGTGAATACCTGCGGGAGACTAGCTCCTACAATGAGCAGTTCTTC. Protein: CASSEYLRETSSYNEQFF.